A selection of T cell receptor beta chains follows, all from one sample in a study of cytomegalovirus exposure and HLA in healthy donors. TCRdb's table, derived via immunoSEQ multiplex PCR, lists solely in-frame clones and lacks some. The table includes about 110,000 clones, roughly 69% detected once. The sequenced material came from PBMCs. These receptors all come from a man aged 25-45 years in good health and CMV-seropositive. The conserved cysteine and the conserved F or W are not part of the CDR3 here. The listing skips clone size in some rows; elsewhere it reads once, few, many or a size class.

V gene,clone size,J gene,CDR3 protein
TRBV2,-,TRBJ1-2,ASSEASGNRGDYGYT
TRBV5-6,-,TRBJ1-2,ASSFRDRGGYGYT
TRBV5-8,-,TRBJ2-3,ASSSEVGTDTQY
TRBV11-3,-,TRBJ1-2,ASSLDGSGFGYT
TRBV7-9,-,TRBJ2-7,ASSLAGTGSYEQY
TRBV4-2,-,TRBJ2-1,ASSHTGPHNEQF
TRBV10-3,-,TRBJ1-6,AISVRGQTDSPLH
TRBV6-5,-,TRBJ2-3,ASTDSSSTDTQY
TRBV6-1,few,TRBJ2-5,ASSEVLWEGETQY
TRBV5-1,few,TRBJ1-2,ASSSAGAYGYT
TRBV28,-,TRBJ2-5,ASSFALGQGEETQY
TRBV6-1,-,TRBJ1-4,ASTSPEKLF
TRBV21-1,-,TRBJ1-1,ASSKAAAFAEAF
TRBV18,-,TRBJ1-3,ASSLQGSGNTIY
TRBV5-6,-,TRBJ2-1,ASSLAPGGGAYNEQF